Listed here are 6 T cell receptor beta chains from one sample, sequenced in a study of neurological immune-mediated disorders. TCRdb fed the 5' RACE reads into MiXCR, producing one record per CDR3 protein. The sample has roughly 100,000 distinct CDR3 sequences; around 3.5% are singletons. Sequencing was done on a sample of PBMCs. The receptors shown here come from a woman in her forties or fifties with multiple sclerosis.

This clonotype has ten or more counts. V gene TRBV4-3 combines with J gene TRBJ2-1, with D maybe TRBD2 (5 bases). CDR1 and CDR2 from the germline V gene are LGHNA and YSLEER. Trimming stripped 2 bases from V and 8 bases from J, with 13 bases between. This CDR3 has 14 amino acids. CDR3: CASSQLSSRYEQFF. CDR3 DNA sequence: TGCGCCAGCAGCCAATTGTCTAGCAGATATGAGCAGTTCTTC.

The table lists this clonotype with many counts. The chain links TRBV5-1 to TRBJ2-2; D is perhaps TRBD2 (6 bases). This CDR3 contains 15 residues. V was trimmed by 5 bases and J by 4 bases, leaving 15 bases between them. The V gene's germline CDR1 is SGHRS and CDR2 YFSETQ. CDR3: CASRTGDGGTGELFF. In DNA, the CDR3 is TGCGCCAGCAGAACCGGGGACGGGGGCACCGGGGAGCTGTTTTTT.

This clonotype was seen ten or more times. This rearrangement joins TRBV18 to TRBJ2-5; D call uncertain. V dropped 2 bases and J dropped 5 bases, with 15 bases sitting between them. CDR1 is KGHSH and CDR2 is LQKENI in the germline V gene. CDR3 length: 15 amino acids. The CDR3 loop reads CASSPAYSRPETQYF. The DNA of the CDR3 is TGTGCCAGCTCACCAGCCTATTCAAGGCCGGAGACCCAGTACTTC.

This clonotype was detected only a few times. The chain uses TRBV3-2 and TRBJ1-5. TRBV3-2 represents a pseudogene. The CDR3 runs to 12 residues. The CDR3 region is CASSHVKKTQNF. The CDR3 DNA follows: TGTGCCAGCAGCCATGTGAAAAAGACCCAGAATTTT.

This clonotype was counted many times. The chain joins TRBV20-1 to TRBJ2-1; possible D gene TRBD2, 6 bases. Germline CDR1 DFQATT, CDR2 SNEGSKA (reference sequence). With 8 bases removed from V and 2 bases from J, the gap between germline ends came to 13 bases. The CDR3 has 13 amino acids. Here the CDR3 DNA reads TGCAGTCTCGGGACTGCGCCCTACAATGAGCAGTTCTTC. This encodes CSLGTAPYNEQFF.

In its sample, this clonotype was seen many times. V is TRBV20-1 and J is TRBJ2-1; D could derive from TRBD1 or TRBD2 (5 bases each). The CDR3 length is 14 residues. V shed 4 bases and J shed 7 bases, with 17 bases lying between them. The germline CDR1 and CDR2 sequences are DFQATT and SNEGSKA (reference sequence). The CDR3 spells CSATRDPALNEQFF. The CDR3 coding sequence is TGCAGTGCTACCCGGGACCCTGCCCTTAATGAGCAGTTCTTC.